This TCR beta chain emerged from a study of T cell responses to AZD1222 COVID-19 vaccine. Study conclusions and caveats: Samples come after the peak T cell response, not at day 14.

The table came from immunoSEQ multiplex PCR; TCRdb's copy has only in-frame clones and leaves some out. The sample includes under 150,000 clones, just over 90% seen only once; the top ten take around 2.8%. This clone showed up just a few times. The target antigen is unknown. Germline CDR1 MNHEY, CDR2 SVGEGT. V shed 4 bases, J shed 7 bases, and the junction held 7 bases outside the gene matches. This CDR3 spans 13 amino acids. The sequences come from peripheral blood, collected on day 0 of MenACWY control vaccination. The source is an adult in good health. The chain is built from TRBV6-2 or TRBV6-3 and TRBJ2-7, with TRBD1 identical over 7 bases. The CDR3 here is CASSFLTGWEQYF. DNA for the CDR3: TGTGCCAGCAGTTTTTTGACAGGGTGGGAGCAGTACTTC.